This T cell receptor beta chain emerged from a study of blood T cell repertoires in COVID-19. Study at large: Material from acute and convalescent COVID-19 was sourced from the United States, Italy and Spain. The analysed material was cDNA or gDNA that came from T cells, B-cell-depleted T cells, or PBMCs.

The CDR3 sequence is 16 residues long. The germline V gene encodes CDR1 MDHEN and CDR2 SYDVKM. Trimming removed 6 bases from V and 0 bases from J; junction bases left unmatched: 7. In the original analysis: Estimation of nucleated cell counts relied on the amplification of reference gene primers. The repertoire was sequenced with immunoSEQ multiplex PCR; TCRdb's copy has only in-frame clones and lacks some. D and trimming come from the DNA, and the V and J calls and clone size come from that table. The table lists around 280,000 clones, around 84% of them singletons, with 1.3% in the top ten. Input material: peripheral blood. This rearrangement joins TRBV28 to TRBJ1-2; 10 nucleotides agree with TRBD1. The sequence derives from a man between 65 and 85 years old with acute or convalescent COVID-19. The DNA of the CDR3 is TGTGCCAGCAGGGGACAGGGGCAACCCACTAACTATGGCTACACCTTC. The encoded protein is CASRGQGQPTNYGYTF.